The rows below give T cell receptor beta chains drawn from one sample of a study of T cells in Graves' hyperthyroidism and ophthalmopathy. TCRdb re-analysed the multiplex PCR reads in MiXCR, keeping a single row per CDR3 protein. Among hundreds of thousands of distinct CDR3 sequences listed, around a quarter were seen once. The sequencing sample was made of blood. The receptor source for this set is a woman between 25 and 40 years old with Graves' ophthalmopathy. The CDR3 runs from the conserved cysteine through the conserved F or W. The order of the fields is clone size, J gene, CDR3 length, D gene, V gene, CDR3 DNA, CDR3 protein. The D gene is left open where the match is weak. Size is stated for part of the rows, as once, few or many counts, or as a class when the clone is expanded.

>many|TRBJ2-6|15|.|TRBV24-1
TGTGCCACCAGTGATGCCAGACAGGGGGCCAACGTCCTGACTTTC
CATSDARQGANVLTF
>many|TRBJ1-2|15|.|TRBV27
TGTGCCAGCAGTTTACGTCCGGCGCCAGTCTATGGCTACACCTTC
CASSLRPAPVYGYTF
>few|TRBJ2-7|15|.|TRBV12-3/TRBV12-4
TGTGCCAGCAGTTTCGCCGGACAGCCGACCTACGAGCAGTACTTC
CASSFAGQPTYEQYF
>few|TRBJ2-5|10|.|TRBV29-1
TGCAGCGTCCCGCAAGAGACCCAGTACTTC
CSVPQETQYF
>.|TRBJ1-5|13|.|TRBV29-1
TGCAGCGTTGCTACAGGGTTCAATCAGCCCCAGCATTTT
CSVATGFNQPQHF
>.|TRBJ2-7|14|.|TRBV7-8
TGTGCCAGCAGCTATACGGATTTCGGCTACGAGCAGTACTTC
CASSYTDFGYEQYF
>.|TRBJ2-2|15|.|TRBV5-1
TGCGCCAGCAGCTTGGGTCGACTAGTCACCGGGGAGCTGTTTTTT
CASSLGRLVTGELFF
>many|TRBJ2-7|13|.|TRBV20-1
TGCAGTGCTAGTCTACCTCCATCCTACGAGCAGTACTTC
CSASLPPSYEQYF
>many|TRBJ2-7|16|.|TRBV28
TGTGCCAGCAGTCCGTCAGGGGCGCCTGTATCCTACGAGCAGTACTTC
CASSPSGAPVSYEQYF
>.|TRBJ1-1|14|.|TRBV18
TGTGCCAGCTCACTGGACAGTGAGAACACTGAAGCTTTCTTT
CASSLDSENTEAFF
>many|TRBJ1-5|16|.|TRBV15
TGTGCCACCAGCAGTTCAGGGGTTTATAGCAATCAGCCCCAGCATTTT
CATSSSGVYSNQPQHF
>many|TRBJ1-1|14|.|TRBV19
TGTGCCAGTAGTAGTGGGGAGAAGAACACTGAAGCTTTCTTT
CASSSGEKNTEAFF
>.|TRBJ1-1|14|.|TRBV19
TGTGCCAGTAGTATGGTTCACCTGAACAGTGAAGCTTTCTTT
CASSMVHLNSEAFF
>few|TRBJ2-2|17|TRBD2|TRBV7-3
TGTGCCAGCAGGCGACTAGCGGGGGGTTTAAACACCGGGGAGCTGTTTTTT
CASRRLAGGLNTGELFF
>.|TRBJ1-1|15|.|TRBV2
TGTGCCAGCAGCACGGACGTTCGACTGGGGACTGAAGCTTTCTTT
CASSTDVRLGTEAFF
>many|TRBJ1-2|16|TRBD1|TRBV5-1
TGCGCCAGCAGCTCCACCTCCGGGACAGGAAACTATGGCTACACCTTC
CASSSTSGTGNYGYTF
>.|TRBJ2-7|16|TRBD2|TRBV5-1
TGCGCCAGCAGCTTGGTTCTAGCGGGGGGCCTCGACGAGCAGTACTTC
CASSLVLAGGLDEQYF
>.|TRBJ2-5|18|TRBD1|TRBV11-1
TGTGCCAGCAGCTTTCGGGACAGGGGTAGCGACATTCAAGAGACCCAGTACTTC
CASSFRDRGSDIQETQYF
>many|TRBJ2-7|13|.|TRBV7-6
TGTGCCAGCAGCGCCACCGGGGTCTACGAGCAGTACTTC
CASSATGVYEQYF
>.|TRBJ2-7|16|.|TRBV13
TGTGCCAGCAGCTTAACCGGGACTCGTGGGGCCTACGAGCAGTACTTC
CASSLTGTRGAYEQYF
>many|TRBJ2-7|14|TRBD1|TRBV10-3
TGTGCCATCACCACCGGACAGGGTGACTACGAGCAGTACTTC
CAITTGQGDYEQYF
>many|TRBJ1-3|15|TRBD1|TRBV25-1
TGTGCCAGCAGCGAAAACAGGGGGCTTGGAAACACCATATATTTT
CASSENRGLGNTIYF
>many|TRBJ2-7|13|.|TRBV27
TGTGCCAGCAGTTTAAGTATCTCCTACGAGCAGTACTTC
CASSLSISYEQYF
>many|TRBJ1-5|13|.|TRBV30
TGTGCCTGGAGTACCACAGGGCTTCAGCCCCAGCATTTT
CAWSTTGLQPQHF
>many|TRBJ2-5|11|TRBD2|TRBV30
TGTGCCTGTTCTAGCGGGGGGAAATACGACTTC
CACSSGGKYDF
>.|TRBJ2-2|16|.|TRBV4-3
TGCGCCAGCAGCCAAGAAGTCCCAATGAACACCGGGGAGCTGTTTTTT
CASSQEVPMNTGELFF
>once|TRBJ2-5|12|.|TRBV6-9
TGTGCCAGCAGTTACGGGCTTGAGACCCAGTACTTC
CASSYGLETQYF
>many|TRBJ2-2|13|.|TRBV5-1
TGCGCCAGCAGCTGGTCAGGGAGCGGGGAGCTGTTTTTT
CASSWSGSGELFF
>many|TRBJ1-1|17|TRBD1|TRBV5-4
TGTGCCAGCAGCTTGGAATACGGACAGGGGTCGCGCACTGAAGCTTTCTTT
CASSLEYGQGSRTEAFF
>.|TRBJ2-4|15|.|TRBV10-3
TGTGCCATCAGTGAGGGAAGTCGTAGTGGGAACATTAAGTACTTC
CAISEGSRSGNIKYF
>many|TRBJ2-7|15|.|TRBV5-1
TGCGCCAGCAGCTTGAGACAAGCCAAACCATACGAGCAGTACTTC
CASSLRQAKPYEQYF
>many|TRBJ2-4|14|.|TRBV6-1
TGTGCCAGCAACAAAGGAGGGGCCAAAAACATTCAGTACTTC
CASNKGGAKNIQYF
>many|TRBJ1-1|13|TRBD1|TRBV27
TGTGCCAGCAGTACCGACAGGGAGATGGGTGCTTTCTTT
CASSTDREMGAFF
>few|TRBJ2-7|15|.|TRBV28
TGTGCCAGCAGTTTAGGGCGGGACCTCTCCTACGAGCAGTACTTC
CASSLGRDLSYEQYF
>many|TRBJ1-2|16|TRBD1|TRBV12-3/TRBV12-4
TGTGCCAGCAGTTCGACCAGGGGGCTCCCCAACTATGGCTACACCTTC
CASSSTRGLPNYGYTF
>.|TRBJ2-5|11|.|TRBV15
TGTGCCACCAGCCTAGAAGAGACCCAGTACTTC
CATSLEETQYF
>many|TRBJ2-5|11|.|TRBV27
TGTGCCAGCAGTTTAAGGGGGACCCAGTACTTC
CASSLRGTQYF
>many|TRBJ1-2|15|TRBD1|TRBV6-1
TGTGCCAGCAGTGCAGCGACAGGGGTTCGGTATGGCTACACCTTC
CASSAATGVRYGYTF
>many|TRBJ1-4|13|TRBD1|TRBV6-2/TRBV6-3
TGTGCCAGCAGGGACAGGTCGGCCGAAAAACTGTTTTTT
CASRDRSAEKLFF
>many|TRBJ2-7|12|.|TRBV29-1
TGCAGCGGGAGGTTAGGTTCCTACGAGCAGTACTTC
CSGRLGSYEQYF
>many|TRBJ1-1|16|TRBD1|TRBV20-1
TGCAGTGCTAGAGGAAATTTCCGGGACAGGGACACTGAAGCTTTCTTT
CSARGNFRDRDTEAFF
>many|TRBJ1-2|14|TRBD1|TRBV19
TGTGCCAGTAGTCCAGGGACAGGAGACTATGGCTACACCTTC
CASSPGTGDYGYTF
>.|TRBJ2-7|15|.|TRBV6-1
TGTGCCAGCACCCCTTGGGGCGGGACCCTATTTGAGCAGTACTTC
CASTPWGGTLFEQYF
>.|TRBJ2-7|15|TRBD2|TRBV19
TGTGCCAGTAGTATCGCTAGCGGGAGAGGGTACGAGCAGTACTTC
CASSIASGRGYEQYF
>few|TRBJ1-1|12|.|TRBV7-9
TGTGCCAGCACCCTCGTGAACACTGAAGCTTTCTTT
CASTLVNTEAFF
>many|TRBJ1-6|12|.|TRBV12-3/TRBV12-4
TGTGCCAGCAGCCCTCCGGCGTCACCCCTCCACTTT
CASSPPASPLHF
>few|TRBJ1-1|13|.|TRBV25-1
TGTGCCAGCAGTGAGGCGTCGGGGAGAGGAGCTTTCTTT
CASSEASGRGAFF
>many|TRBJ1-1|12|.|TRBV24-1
TGTGCCACCAGTGATTTAGGGACCGAAGCTTTCTTT
CATSDLGTEAFF